Listed here are 13 T cell receptor beta chains from one sample, sequenced in a study of preoperative IRX-2 immunotherapy in early breast cancer. Produced via immunoSEQ multiplex PCR; TCRdb's table is partial and in-frame only. The sample lists 25,000 or so clones, around 96% occurring once. Treatment: preoperative locoregional IRX-2 cytokine immunotherapy. The sample consisted of tumor tissue, taken after IRX-2 immunotherapy. These receptors came from a human donor with breast cancer.

This chain joins TRBV15 and TRBJ2-3, with 7 nucleotides matching TRBD2. CDR1 and CDR2 (germline): LNHNV, YYDKDF (reference sequence). The CDR3 is 13 residues long. The V gene end was trimmed by 3 bases and the J gene end by 8 bases; junction bases not matched to a gene: 5. The CDR3 protein is CATSRGEGGTQYF. As DNA, the CDR3 is TGTGCCACCAGCAGGGGGGAGGGAGGTACGCAGTATTTT.

The chain is built from TRBV2 and TRBJ2-5; 8 bases map to TRBD2. V was pared by 6 bases and J by 3 bases, with 9 bases of the junction left unmatched. This CDR3 has 15 residues. Germline V gene sequence: CDR1 SNHLY, CDR2 FYNNEI. CDR3: CASSLTGTREETQYF. CDR3 nucleotides: TGTGCCAGCAGCCTAACCGGGACTAGGGAAGAGACCCAGTACTTC.

The chain carries TRBV21-1 and TRBJ1-5. TRBV21-1 is shown as a pseudogene. The CDR3 extends over 13 amino acids. CDR3 bases: TGTGCCAGCGGTCCGAGACGCGATCAGCCCCAGCATTTT. Its translation: CASGPRRDQPQHF.

The chain joins TRBV7-9 to TRBJ1-6; D unclear. From germline, CDR1 is SEHNR and CDR2 FQNEAQ (reference sequence). This CDR3 is built from 16 residues. V lost 2 bases and J 9 bases, leaving 17 bases between the germline ends. The CDR3 nucleotides are TGTGCCAGCAGCTTACAAGGACCCAACCGGGGTTCACCCCTCCACTTT. Translation: CASSLQGPNRGSPLHF. The whole variable domain, remainder taken from reference TRBV7-9 and TRBJ1-6, is DTGVSQNPRHKITKRGQNVTFRCDPISEHNRLYWYRQTLGQGPEFLTYFQNEAQLEKSRLLSDRFSAERPKGSFSTLEIQRTEQGDSAMYLCASSLQGPNRGSPLHFGNGTRLTVT.

The V gene is TRBV5-4, the J gene TRBJ2-3, with 8 bases fitting TRBD2. Trimming at V came to 1 base and at J to 7 bases, leaving 8 bases not matched to a gene. Germline V CDR1 and CDR2: SGHNT, YYREEE (reference sequence). The CDR3 covers 15 residues. For the CDR3, the DNA is TGTGCCAGCAGCTTGAAGCGGGAGAATCAATATACGCAGTATTTT. Its protein is CASSLKRENQYTQYF.

The chain couples TRBV5-1 to TRBJ2-1; 8 nucleotides match TRBD2. Germline V gene lookup returns CDR1 SGHRS and CDR2 YFSETQ. The CDR3 is 15 residues long. Trimming at V came to 3 bases and at J to 0 bases, leaving 2 bases not matched to a gene. CDR3 sequence reads: CASSSGGSSYNEQFF. The DNA for the CDR3 is TGCGCCAGCAGCTCGGGGGGGAGCTCCTACAATGAGCAGTTCTTC. Variable domain in full (rest from reference TRBV5-1 and TRBJ2-1): KAGVTQTPRYLIKTRGQQVTLSCSPISGHRSVSWYQQTPGQGLQFLFEYFSETQRNKGNFPGRFSGRQFSNSRSEMNVSTLELGDSALYLCASSSGGSSYNEQFFGPGTRLTVL.

The chain recombines TRBV28 with TRBJ1-2; tentatively, D is TRBD1 (5 bases). V was clipped by 2 bases and J by 9 bases, with 13 bases between them. This CDR3 spans 13 amino acids. Germline CDR1 MDHEN, CDR2 SYDVKM. The CDR3, as DNA: TGTGCCAGCAGTTTAGTGGGGGGTCTGAGCTACACCTTC. This encodes CASSLVGGLSYTF.

V is TRBV5-1 and J is TRBJ2-7; no clear D gene. The V gene lost 8 bases and the J gene lost 3 bases, with 21 bases spanning the gap. The CDR3 covers 15 residues. Germline V CDR1 and CDR2: SGHRS, YFSETQ. Here the CDR3 reads CASQAGEGVIYEQYF. The CDR3 DNA reads as TGCGCCAGTCAAGCTGGGGAAGGTGTGATCTACGAGCAGTACTTC. Full variable domain (outside the CDR3, taken from reference TRBV5-1 and TRBJ2-7): KAGVTQTPRYLIKTRGQQVTLSCSPISGHRSVSWYQQTPGQGLQFLFEYFSETQRNKGNFPGRFSGRQFSNSRSEMNVSTLELGDSALYLCASQAGEGVIYEQYFGPGTRLTVT.

This chain uses TRBV10-1 with TRBJ1-1; no firm D call. The CDR3 loop spans 12 amino acids. The V end was cut by 2 bases, the J end by 6 bases, with 7 bases between. CDR1 and CDR2 (germline): WNHNN, SYGVQD (reference sequence). The CDR3 bases are TGCGCCAGCAGTGAGGGTGGGCCTGAAGCTTTCTTT. Translating it yields CASSEGGPEAFF.

The chain is built from TRBV15 and TRBJ1-6; unclear D gene. Germline V lookup: CDR1 LNHNV, CDR2 YYDKDF (reference sequence). Trimming removed 0 bases from V and 10 bases from J, with 16 bases in between. The CDR3 extends over 16 amino acids. The chain's CDR3 is CATSRDLSRKGSPLHF. In DNA form, the CDR3 reads TGTGCCACCAGCAGAGATCTCAGTAGGAAAGGGTCACCCCTCCACTTT. Together with reference TRBV15 and TRBJ1-6, the CDR3 gives the full variable domain: DAMVIQNPRYQVTQFGKPVTLSCSQTLNHNVMYWYQQKSSQAPKLLFHYYDKDFNNEADTPDNFQSRRPNTSFCFLDIRSPGLGDTAMYLCATSRDLSRKGSPLHFGNGTRLTVT.

This chain links TRBV6-5 with TRBJ2-2; 10 positions agree with TRBD1. The CDR3 loop spans 15 amino acids. The germline V gene has CDR1 MNHEY and CDR2 SVGAGI. Germline trimming cut 3 bases from V and 4 bases from J; bases unmatched to any gene: 2. DNA of the CDR3: TGTGCCAGCAGTTATAGGGACAGGGGCACCGGGGAGCTGTTTTTT. Protein: CASSYRDRGTGELFF.

The genes are TRBV7-3 and TRBJ2-7; 7 positions match TRBD1. The V gene's germline CDR1 is SGHTA and CDR2 FQGTGA. J gave up 6 bases and V 5 bases, and 7 bases lay outside the gene matches. This CDR3 is 13 amino acids long. The CDR3, as DNA: TGTGCCAGCAGCCCGTATACAGGGGCCGAGCAGTACTTC. This encodes CASSPYTGAEQYF. The variable domain in full, with the rest retrieved from reference TRBV7-3 and TRBJ2-7, is GAGVSQTPSNKVTEKGKYVELRCDPISGHTALYWYRQSLGQGPEFLIYFQGTGAADDSGLPNDRFFAVRPEGSVSTLKIQRTERGDSAVYLCASSPYTGAEQYFGPGTRLTVT.

This rearrangement joins TRBV2 to TRBJ2-5; TRBD2 aligns across 8 bases. There are 13 residues in the CDR3. The germline V gene encodes CDR1 SNHLY and CDR2 FYNNEI. The J segment lost 5 bases and the V segment lost 9 bases, leaving 8 bases of the junction unmatched. The CDR3 DNA follows: TGTGCCAGAACCCTTAGCGGGACTGAGACCCAGTACTTC. Residues: CARTLSGTETQYF.